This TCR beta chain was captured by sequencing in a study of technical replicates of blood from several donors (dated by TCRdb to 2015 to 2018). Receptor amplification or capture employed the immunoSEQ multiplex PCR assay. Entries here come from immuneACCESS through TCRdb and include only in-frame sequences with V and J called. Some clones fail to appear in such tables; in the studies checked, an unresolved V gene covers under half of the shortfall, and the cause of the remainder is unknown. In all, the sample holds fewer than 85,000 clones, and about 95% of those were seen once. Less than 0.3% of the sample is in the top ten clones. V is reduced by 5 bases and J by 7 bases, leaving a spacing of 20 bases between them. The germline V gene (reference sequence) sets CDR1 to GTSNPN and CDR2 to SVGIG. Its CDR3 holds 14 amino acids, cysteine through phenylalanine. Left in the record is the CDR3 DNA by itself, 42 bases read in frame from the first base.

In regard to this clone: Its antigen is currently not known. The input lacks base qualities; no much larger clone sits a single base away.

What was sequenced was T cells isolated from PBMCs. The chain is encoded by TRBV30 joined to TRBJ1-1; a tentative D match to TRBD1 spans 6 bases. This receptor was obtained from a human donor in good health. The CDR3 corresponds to CAWGRTGTPNEAFF. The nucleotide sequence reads TGTGCCTGGGGAAGGACGGGGACACCTAATGAAGCTTTCTTT.